Presented here are 28 T cell receptor beta chains from one specimen sequenced in a study of blood T cell repertoires in COVID-19. Clones were read by immunoSEQ multiplex PCR, and TCRdb kept only the in-frame ones, dropping some. The sample yields about 130,000 clones, around 81% seen once. The material sequenced was peripheral blood. These TCRs come from a man aged 60 to 75 with acute or convalescent COVID-19.

This chain connects TRBV7-9 to TRBJ1-2; 9 bases are a match to TRBD1. Germline-derived CDR1 and CDR2 are SEHNR and FQNEAQ (reference sequence). The trim removed 7 bases at V and 6 bases at J, leaving 12 bases unmatched. This CDR3 has 15 residues. CDR3 in amino acids: CASTQGTGTGNGYTF. DNA for the CDR3: TGTGCCAGCACCCAGGGGACCGGGACAGGGAATGGCTACACCTTC.

This clone occurred a few times. The V and J genes are TRBV28 and TRBJ1-2, with D unclear. V gave up 5 bases and J gave up 1 base, with 8 bases separating them. This CDR3 is 13 amino acids long. Germline V lookup: CDR1 MDHEN, CDR2 SYDVKM. CDR3 protein: CASSASGNYGYTF. In DNA form, the CDR3 reads TGTGCCAGCAGTGCCTCGGGTAACTATGGCTACACCTTC.

This clone has a single count. The gene calls are TRBV10-3 and TRBJ1-1; 9 bases agree with TRBD1. The V segment lost 6 bases and the J segment 9 bases; nucleotides outside the gene matches: 5. The CDR3 consists of 12 residues. Germline CDR1 and CDR2: ENHRY and SYGVKD. CDR3 nucleotide sequence: TGTGCCATCAGGCCGGGACAGGGACAAGCTTTCTTT. Protein: CAIRPGQGQAFF.

This CDR3 is CASSFSQETQYF. The CDR3 nucleotides are TGTGCCAGCAGTTTTTCACAAGAGACCCAGTACTTC. This rearrangement joins TRBV2 to TRBJ2-5; D is uncertain. The CDR3 extends over 12 amino acids. Germline V CDR1 and CDR2: SNHLY, FYNNEI. Trimming cost V 5 bases and J 2 bases, with 6 bases left between them.

The CDR3: CASSLSMRGRDTEAFF. CDR3 sequence (DNA): TGTGCCAGCAGTTTATCAATGAGGGGGAGGGACACTGAAGCTTTCTTT. The chain employs TRBV27 and TRBJ1-1; D is possibly TRBD1 (6 bases). This CDR3 has 16 residues. Germline CDR1 reads MNHEY; CDR2 reads SMNVEV (reference sequence). Trimming shortened V by 0 bases and J by 3 bases, and 14 bases separated the two germline ends.

This chain links TRBV27 with TRBJ2-7; 8 bases agree with TRBD1. This CDR3 is 12 amino acids long. V lost 7 bases to trimming and J lost 6 bases; unmatched junction nucleotides: 5. CDR1 and CDR2 (germline): MNHEY, SMNVEV (reference sequence). In DNA form, the CDR3 reads TGTGCCAGCAAGACAGGGGAAACCGAGCAGTACTTC. Encoded protein: CASKTGETEQYF.

This clone came up once. The chain has TRBV7-2 and TRBJ2-1; 12 positions agree with TRBD2. Germline V gene data show CDR1 as SGHTA and CDR2 as FQGNSA. The CDR3 covers 15 residues. Trimming cost V 5 bases and J 9 bases; bases outside gene matches: 8. Written as DNA, the CDR3 is TGTGCCAGCAGCGTCAGACTAGCGGGAGAGTTTGAGCAGTTCTTC. This gives the protein CASSVRLAGEFEQFF.

The V and J genes are TRBV5-4 and TRBJ2-3; TRBD1 aligns across 7 bases. The CDR3 covers 14 residues. From germline, CDR1 is SGHNT and CDR2 YYREEE (reference sequence). Losses at the gene ends were 2 bases for V and 2 bases for J; bases not matched to a gene: 2. CDR3 amino acids: CASSFDRVTDTQYF. The CDR3 DNA reads as TGTGCCAGCAGCTTCGACAGGGTCACAGATACGCAGTATTTT.

V gene TRBV28 combines with J gene TRBJ1-2, with TRBD1 matching over 7 bases. The V and J ends lost 5 bases and 3 bases, in that order; junction bases with no gene match: 9. Germline V gene data show CDR1 as MDHEN and CDR2 as SYDVKM. This CDR3 region has 15 residues. The CDR3 sequence is CASSPQGRGYYGYTF. The CDR3 region has the DNA TGTGCCAGCAGTCCCCAAGGCAGGGGGTACTATGGCTACACCTTC.

J is TRBJ1-6 and V is TRBV9; 8 positions agree with TRBD1. With 0 bases clipped from V and 7 bases from J, the junction kept 6 bases outside the gene matches. Germline V lookup: CDR1 SGDLS, CDR2 YYNGEE. The CDR3 runs to 16 residues. The CDR3: CASSVGQGAGNSPLHF. CDR3 sequence (DNA): TGTGCCAGCAGCGTAGGGCAGGGGGCAGGAAATTCACCCCTCCACTTT.

The V call is TRBV15, the J call TRBJ2-7; weak D call: TRBD2 (6 bases). Trimming pared 0 bases from V and 3 bases from J, leaving 15 bases between. Germline values: CDR1 LNHNV, CDR2 YYDKDF (reference sequence). This CDR3 contains 16 residues. The CDR3 loop reads CATSRDSASEGYEQYF. In DNA, the CDR3 is TGTGCCACCAGCAGAGATTCGGCTAGCGAGGGCTACGAGCAGTACTTC.

The chain uses TRBV19 and TRBJ1-2; D uncertain. The CDR3 loop spans 14 amino acids. Between the trimmed V and J ends, which lost 3 bases and 4 bases, there was a span of 12 bases. CDR1 and CDR2 (germline): LNHDA, SQIVND (reference sequence). For the CDR3, the DNA is TGTGCCAGTAGTATTGAGGGCGTCCCCTATGGCTACACCTTC. Protein: CASSIEGVPYGYTF.

This chain uses TRBV6-5 with TRBJ1-6, with 8 bases aligning to TRBD1. Trimming cost V 4 bases and J 5 bases; bases outside gene matches: 7. The CDR3 covers 16 residues. CDR1 and CDR2 from the germline V gene are MNHEY and SVGAGI. CDR3 DNA sequence: TGTGCCAGCAGTTTTAGACCGACAGGGGATAATTCACCCCTCCACTTT. Its protein is CASSFRPTGDNSPLHF.

The chain uses TRBV6-5 and TRBJ1-3; maybe TRBD1 (5 bases). The CDR3 loop spans 15 amino acids. The germline V and J ends were trimmed by 8 bases and 3 bases, with 17 bases remaining between them. Per germline, CDR1 MNHEY and CDR2 SVGAGI. The CDR3 protein is CASSRAGGSGNTIYF. The CDR3 DNA reads TGTGCCAGCTCTAGGGCCGGGGGGAGTGGAAACACCATATATTTT.

This clone appeared a few times. The chain employs TRBV28 and TRBJ1-2; D is perhaps TRBD1 (5 bases). The V gene's germline CDR1 is MDHEN and CDR2 SYDVKM. This CDR3 is built from 12 residues. V was cut by 7 bases and J by 7 bases, with 13 bases left in between. The CDR3 nucleotides are TGTGCCAGCAACGAAGGAGGGGTTGGCTACACCTTC. Protein product: CASNEGGVGYTF.

V is TRBV7-9 and J is TRBJ2-7, with D tentatively TRBD1 (6 bases). The CDR3 is 16 residues long. With 4 bases removed from V and 5 bases from J, the gap between germline ends came to 21 bases. CDR1 and CDR2 from the germline V gene are SEHNR and FQNEAQ (reference sequence). The CDR3 loop reads CASSSPRRAGADEQYF. In nucleotides, the CDR3 is TGTGCCAGCAGCTCCCCCCGTCGGGCAGGGGCGGACGAGCAGTACTTC.

The V call is TRBV12-1, the J call TRBJ2-5; the DNA was not compared with TRBD1, the D call given in the table. TRBV12-1 is a known pseudogene. The CDR3 has 15 residues. This CDR3 is CASSFGTGPQETQYF. CDR3 in DNA: TGTGCCAGCAGCTTTGGGACAGGACCCCAAGAGACCCAGTACTTC.

The chain is built from TRBV19 and TRBJ1-2, with D possibly TRBD1 on 6 matching bases. Trimming pared 0 bases from V and 2 bases from J, leaving 25 bases between. Germline CDR1 is LNHDA and CDR2 is SQIVND (reference sequence). There are 20 residues in the CDR3. The CDR3 is CASSIDLRARDTPANYGYTF. CDR3 DNA: TGTGCCAGTAGTATAGATCTAAGGGCCCGGGACACCCCCGCAAACTATGGCTACACCTTC.

This chain's CDR3 is CATSGRREGSSYNEQFF. The CDR3 nucleotides read TGTGCCACCAGCGGGAGACGGGAAGGGAGCTCCTACAATGAGCAGTTCTTC. The chain joins TRBV24-1 to TRBJ2-1; weak D call: TRBD2 (6 bases). Germline lookup yields CDR1 KGHDR and CDR2 SFDVKD. CDR3 length: 17 amino acids. V was clipped by 7 bases and J by 0 bases, with 18 bases between them.

In its sample, this clone was seen many times. The CDR3 sequence is CASSLLLTGGSTGELFF. In DNA form, the CDR3 reads TGTGCCAGCAGCCTTTTGTTAACGGGAGGAAGTACCGGGGAGCTGTTTTTT. V usage is TRBV7-8 and J usage is TRBJ2-2; TRBD2 agrees at 7 bases. V shed 5 bases, J shed 5 bases, and the junction held 14 bases outside the gene matches. CDR3 size: 17 residues. CDR1 SGHVS and CDR2 FQNEAQ come from the germline V gene.

The chain carries TRBV2 and TRBJ1-1; D not resolved. The germline V gene encodes CDR1 SNHLY and CDR2 FYNNEI. The CDR3 sequence is 11 residues long. Deletions cut 6 bases from V and 10 bases from J, with 12 bases between. CDR3 sequence: CASREGRGAFF. DNA of the CDR3: TGTGCCAGCAGGGAGGGAAGAGGAGCTTTCTTT. Full variable domain (outside the CDR3, taken from reference TRBV2 and TRBJ1-1): EPEVTQTPSHQVTQMGQEVILRCVPISNHLYFYWYRQILGQKVEFLVSFYNNEISEKSEIFDDQFSVERPDGSNFTLKIRSTKLEDSAMYFCASREGRGAFFGQGTRLTVV.

The chain carries TRBV2 and TRBJ1-1, with D tentatively TRBD1 (5 bases). From germline, CDR1 is SNHLY and CDR2 FYNNEI. The CDR3 spans 15 residues. V was pared by 6 bases and J by 2 bases, with 16 bases between. The CDR3 DNA is TGTGCCAGCAGACCCTCACCGACAGATAACACTGAAGCTTTCTTT. This codes for CASRPSPTDNTEAFF. Full variable domain (rest looked up from reference TRBV2 and TRBJ1-1): EPEVTQTPSHQVTQMGQEVILRCVPISNHLYFYWYRQILGQKVEFLVSFYNNEISEKSEIFDDQFSVERPDGSNFTLKIRSTKLEDSAMYFCASRPSPTDNTEAFFGQGTRLTVV.

This clone was seen a single time. The chain joins TRBV6-5 to TRBJ2-7; 7 bases line up with TRBD1. The ends lost 6 bases at V and 2 bases at J; junction bases unmatched: 7. Looked up from germline, CDR1 is MNHEY and CDR2 is SVGAGI. The CDR3 length is 14 residues. The CDR3 here is CASRGQALTYEQYF. The CDR3, as DNA: TGTGCCAGCAGAGGACAGGCCCTCACCTACGAGCAGTACTTC.

This clone was found a few times. V is TRBV13 and J is TRBJ2-7; a possible D gene is TRBD2 (5 bases). This CDR3 region has 16 residues. Deletions cut 5 bases from V and 0 bases from J, with 17 bases between. Germline CDR1 reads PRHDT; CDR2 reads FYEKMQ (reference sequence). The CDR3 loop is CASSTLRRASSYEQYF. CDR3 coding DNA: TGTGCCAGCAGCACCCTCAGGCGGGCGAGCTCCTACGAGCAGTACTTC.

The genes are TRBV15 and TRBJ2-1; TRBD1 matches 8 bases. This CDR3 has 14 amino acids. The V gene's germline CDR1 is LNHNV and CDR2 YYDKDF (reference sequence). V was pared by 4 bases and J by 6 bases, with 5 bases of the junction left unmatched. CDR3 coding DNA: TGTGCCACCAGCACGAGGACAGGGACCAATGAGCAGTTCTTC. This codes for CATSTRTGTNEQFF.

The V gene is TRBV13, the J gene TRBJ2-3, with a possible D match to TRBD1 (6 bases). V was cut by 0 bases and J by 2 bases, with 15 bases left in between. Per germline, CDR1 PRHDT and CDR2 FYEKMQ (reference sequence). CDR3 length: 17 amino acids. The CDR3 loop reads CASSLGPWGRNTDTQYF. The CDR3 nucleotides read TGTGCCAGCAGCTTAGGACCCTGGGGGCGGAACACAGATACGCAGTATTTT.

The chain is built from TRBV10-3 and TRBJ2-3; TRBD2 might be the D (5 bases). The germline V gene has CDR1 ENHRY and CDR2 SYGVKD. V dropped 5 bases and J dropped 1 base, with 10 bases sitting between them. The CDR3 totals 14 residues. CDR3 bases: TGTGCCATCAGTCCTGCGAGGGGCACAGATACGCAGTATTTT. Its translation is CAISPARGTDTQYF.

This sequence joins TRBV5-1 and TRBJ1-3; TRBD1 might be the D (6 bases). CDR3 length: 17 residues. V was clipped by 1 base and J by 0 bases, with 14 bases between them. Germline CDR1 reads SGHRS; CDR2 reads YFSETQ. DNA of the CDR3: TGCGCCAGCAGCTTGTACGGGGGGGCACCCTCTGGAAACACCATATATTTT. It is translated as CASSLYGGAPSGNTIYF.